This paragraph reports one T cell receptor beta chain. The antigen remains unidentified. The limits of the CDR3 on the DNA are not certain, so only TCRdb's listed CDR3 is given. This specimen comes from a study of T cell repertoires in cytomegalovirus infection. The wider study: Public TCR beta signature analysis indicated the presence of both CMV infection and matching HLA type.

TCRdb reprocessed the reads with MiXCR, giving one entry per CDR3 protein. The top ten hold about 55% of the sample, which has about 47,000 distinct CDR3 sequences, around 21% seen once. CDR1 is MNHEY, CDR2 SMNVEV, per germline (reference sequence). The CDR3 is 16 residues long, ends included. The origin of this receptor is a human donor in good health (CMV status not recorded). Some clones in this sample may be carry-over from other donors' samples. The V call is TRBV27, the J call TRBJ1-3; TRBD1, the table's D call, was not compared with the DNA. This specimen consisted of CD8+ T cells from cultured PBMCs, obtained from culture after CMV antigen stimulation. This CDR3 reads CASSSSTGLEGNTIYF.